This T cell receptor beta chain stems from a study of blood T cells in healthy people across ages. Study-wide findings and caveats: Roughly linear age-related decline in beta diversity appeared, significant by age roughly 40. When one million T cells were used, diversity estimates were thought to be underestimates.

Then a second PCR, running roughly 7 to 11 cycles, was carried out with a sample-barcoded 5' primer and a J-beta primer mix. Each of the samples gave a minimum of 3 million paired-end reads that contained CDR3. TCRdb analysed the 5' RACE reads with MiXCR anew, one entry per CDR3 protein. The repertoire consists of 850,000 to 1,000,000 distinct CDR3 sequences, with just over 50% occurring once and the leading ten covering around 21%. The CDR3 has 16 residues. The V gene end was trimmed by 5 bases and the J gene end by 4 bases; junction bases not matched to a gene: 6. Germline values: CDR1 MNHNS, CDR2 SASEGT. Worth noting for this clonotype: Its antigen is not identified.

The V and J genes are TRBV6-1 and TRBJ1-6; TRBD1 matches 9 bases. The specimen sequenced was blood. The TCR comes from a woman aged 55 to 70 in good health. The DNA of the CDR3 is TGTGCCAGCAGTTCTTACGACAGGGGGTATAATTCACCCCTCCACTTT. This codes for CASSSYDRGYNSPLHF.